This T cell receptor beta chain came from a study of response to subunit inactivated influenza vaccine. About this clonotype itself: What it recognizes is unknown.

In TCRdb, the RT-PCR reads were re-called with MiXCR into one record per CDR3 protein. The profile covers about 700,000 distinct CDR3 sequences, with approximately 14% appearing a single time and approximately 6.5% taken by the ten largest. Overall study results and limits: The authors proposed limited new T cell recruitment per seasonal influenza vaccination.

The sequence derives from a man aged 45-65 years who received an inactivated influenza vaccine. Sequenced here: PBMCs from blood, sampled roughly 2 weeks before vaccination.

CDR3: CASSPRQRTNTEAFF. The CDR3 nucleotides are TGTGCCAGCAGTCCTCGACAGAGAACGAACACTGAAGCTTTCTTT. V and J are TRBV6-5 and TRBJ1-1, with a tentative D call TRBD1 (5 bases). The CDR3 has 15 amino acids. Trimming pared 5 bases from V and 1 base from J, leaving 14 bases between. Germline V gene lookup returns CDR1 MNHEY and CDR2 SVGAGI.